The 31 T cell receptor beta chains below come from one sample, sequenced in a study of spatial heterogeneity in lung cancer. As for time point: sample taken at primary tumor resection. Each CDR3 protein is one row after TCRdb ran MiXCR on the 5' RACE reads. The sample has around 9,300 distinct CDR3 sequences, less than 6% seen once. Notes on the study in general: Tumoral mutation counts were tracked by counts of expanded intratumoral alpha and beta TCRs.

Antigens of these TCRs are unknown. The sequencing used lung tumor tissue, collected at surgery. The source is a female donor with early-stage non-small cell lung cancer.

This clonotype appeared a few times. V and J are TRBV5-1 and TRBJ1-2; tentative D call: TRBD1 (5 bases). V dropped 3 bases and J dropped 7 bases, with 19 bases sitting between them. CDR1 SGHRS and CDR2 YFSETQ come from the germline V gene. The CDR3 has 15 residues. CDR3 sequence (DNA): TGCGCCAGCAGCTCGGATTCGCCCCAGGGCACTGGCTACACCTTC. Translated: CASSSDSPQGTGYTF.

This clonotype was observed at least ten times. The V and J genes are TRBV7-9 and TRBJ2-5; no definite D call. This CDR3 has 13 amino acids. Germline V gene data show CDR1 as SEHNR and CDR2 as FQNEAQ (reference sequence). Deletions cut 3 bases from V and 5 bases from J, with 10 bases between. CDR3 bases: TGTGCCAGCAGCTTGGACCCGAGGGAGACCCAGTACTTC. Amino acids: CASSLDPRETQYF.

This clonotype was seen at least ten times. CDR3 sequence: CASSPPGTSGLWGQFF. CDR3 sequence (DNA): TGCGCCAGCAGCCCACCCGGGACTAGCGGTCTTTGGGGGCAGTTCTTC. The chain joins TRBV4-1 to TRBJ2-1, with TRBD2 matching 11 bases. Trimming at V came to 4 bases and at J to 12 bases, leaving 14 bases not matched to a gene. Germline CDR1 and CDR2: MGHRA and YSYEKL. This CDR3 is 16 amino acids long.

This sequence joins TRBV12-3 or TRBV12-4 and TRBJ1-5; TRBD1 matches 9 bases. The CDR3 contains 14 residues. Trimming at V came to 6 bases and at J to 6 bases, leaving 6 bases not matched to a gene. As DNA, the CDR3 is TGTGCCAGCAGCCGCACAGGGGGCAGTCAGCCCCAGCATTTT. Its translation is CASSRTGGSQPQHF.

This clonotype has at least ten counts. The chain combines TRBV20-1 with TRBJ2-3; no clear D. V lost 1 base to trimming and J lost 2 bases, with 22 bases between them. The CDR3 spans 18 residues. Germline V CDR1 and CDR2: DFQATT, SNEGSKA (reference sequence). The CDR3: CSARGPSAEPRATDTQYF. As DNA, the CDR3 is TGCAGTGCTAGAGGCCCATCGGCGGAGCCTCGGGCCACAGATACGCAGTATTTT.

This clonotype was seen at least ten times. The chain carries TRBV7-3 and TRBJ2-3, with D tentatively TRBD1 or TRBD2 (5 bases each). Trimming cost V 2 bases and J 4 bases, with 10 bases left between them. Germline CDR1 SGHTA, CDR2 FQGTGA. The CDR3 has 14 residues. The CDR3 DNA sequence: TGTGCCAGCAGCTTAGGGCAGGGAGCAGATACGCAGTATTTT. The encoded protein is CASSLGQGADTQYF.

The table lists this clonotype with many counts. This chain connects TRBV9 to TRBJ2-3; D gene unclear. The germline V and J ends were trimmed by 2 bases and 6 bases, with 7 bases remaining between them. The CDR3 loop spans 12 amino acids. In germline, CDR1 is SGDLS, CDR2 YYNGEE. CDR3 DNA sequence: TGTGCCAGCAGCGTGGGGTCCGATACGCAGTATTTT. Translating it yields CASSVGSDTQYF.

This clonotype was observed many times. The CDR3 bases are TGCAGTGCTAGTCCCCTGAACACTGAAGCTTTCTTT. This encodes CSASPLNTEAFF. The V gene is TRBV20-1, the J gene TRBJ1-1; D not resolved. Trimming took 3 bases from V and 0 from J, leaving 5 bases between them. The CDR3 spans 12 residues. Germline V gene data show CDR1 as DFQATT and CDR2 as SNEGSKA (reference sequence).

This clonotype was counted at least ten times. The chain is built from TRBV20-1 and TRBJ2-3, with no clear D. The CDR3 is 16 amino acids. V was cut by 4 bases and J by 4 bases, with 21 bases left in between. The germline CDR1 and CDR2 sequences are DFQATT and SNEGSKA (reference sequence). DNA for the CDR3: TGCAGTGCTACCGACTCCCTTAGTCAGGCCCCAGATACGCAGTATTTT. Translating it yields CSATDSLSQAPDTQYF.

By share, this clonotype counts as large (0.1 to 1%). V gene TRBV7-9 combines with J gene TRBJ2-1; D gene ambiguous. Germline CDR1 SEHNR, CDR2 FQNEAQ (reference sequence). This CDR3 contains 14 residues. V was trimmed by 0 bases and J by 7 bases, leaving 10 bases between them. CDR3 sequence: CASSLAQARNEQFF. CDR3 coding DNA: TGTGCCAGCAGCTTAGCGCAGGCCAGAAATGAGCAGTTCTTC.

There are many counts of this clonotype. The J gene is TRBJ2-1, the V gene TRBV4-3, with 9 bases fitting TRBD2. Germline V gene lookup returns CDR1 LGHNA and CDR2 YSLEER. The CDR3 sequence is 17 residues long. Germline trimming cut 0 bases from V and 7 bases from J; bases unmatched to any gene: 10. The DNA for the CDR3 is TGCGCCAGCAGCCAAGATCTTGGCGGGGGGGTTAGGAATGAGCAGTTCTTC. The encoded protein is CASSQDLGGGVRNEQFF.

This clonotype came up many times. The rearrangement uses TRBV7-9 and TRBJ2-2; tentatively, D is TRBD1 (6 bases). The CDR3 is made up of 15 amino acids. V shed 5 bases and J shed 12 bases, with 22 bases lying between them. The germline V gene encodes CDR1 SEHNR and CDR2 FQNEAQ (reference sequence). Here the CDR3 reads CASSLGTSSKEKLFF. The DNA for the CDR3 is TGTGCCAGCAGCCTAGGGACATCCTCGAAGGAGAAGCTGTTTTTT.

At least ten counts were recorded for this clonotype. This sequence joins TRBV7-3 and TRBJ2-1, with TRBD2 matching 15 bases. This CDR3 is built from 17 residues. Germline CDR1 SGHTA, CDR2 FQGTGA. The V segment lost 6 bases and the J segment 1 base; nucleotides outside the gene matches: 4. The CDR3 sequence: CASRGLAGGRSYNEQFF. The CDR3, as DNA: TGTGCCAGCAGGGGACTAGCGGGAGGCCGGTCCTACAATGAGCAGTTCTTC.

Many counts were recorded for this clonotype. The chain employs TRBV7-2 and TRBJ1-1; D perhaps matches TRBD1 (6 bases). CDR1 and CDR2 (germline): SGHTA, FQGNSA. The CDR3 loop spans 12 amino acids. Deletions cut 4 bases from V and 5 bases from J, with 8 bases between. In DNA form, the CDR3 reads TGTGCCAGCAGCTCTCAGGGGACTGAAGCTTTCTTT. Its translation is CASSSQGTEAFF.

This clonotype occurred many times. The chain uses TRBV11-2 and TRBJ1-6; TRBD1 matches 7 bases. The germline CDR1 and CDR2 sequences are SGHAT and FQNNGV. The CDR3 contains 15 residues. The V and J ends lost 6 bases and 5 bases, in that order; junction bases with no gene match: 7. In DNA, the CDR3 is TGTGCCAGCAGTTATACCGGGACAGATAATTCACCCCTCCACTTT. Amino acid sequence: CASSYTGTDNSPLHF.

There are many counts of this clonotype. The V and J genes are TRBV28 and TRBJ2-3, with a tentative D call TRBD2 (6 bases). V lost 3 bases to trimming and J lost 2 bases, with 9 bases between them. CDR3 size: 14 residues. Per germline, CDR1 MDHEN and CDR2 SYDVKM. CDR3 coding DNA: TGTGCCAGCAGTTTGGGCGGGGTCACAGATACGCAGTATTTT. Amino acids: CASSLGGVTDTQYF.

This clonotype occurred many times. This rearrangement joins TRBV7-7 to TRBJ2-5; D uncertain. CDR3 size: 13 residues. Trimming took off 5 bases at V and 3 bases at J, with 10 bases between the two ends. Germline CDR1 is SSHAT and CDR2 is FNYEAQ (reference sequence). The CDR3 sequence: CASSLRGEETQYF. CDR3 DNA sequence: TGTGCCAGCAGCCTAAGAGGAGAAGAGACCCAGTACTTC.

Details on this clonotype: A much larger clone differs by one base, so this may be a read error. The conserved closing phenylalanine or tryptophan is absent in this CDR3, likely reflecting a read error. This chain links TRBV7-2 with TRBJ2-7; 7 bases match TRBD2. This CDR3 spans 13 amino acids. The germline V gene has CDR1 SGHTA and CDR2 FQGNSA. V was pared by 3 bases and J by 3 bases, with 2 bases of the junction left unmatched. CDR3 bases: TGTGCCAGCAGCTTTGGCGGGGGCTACGAGCAGTACATC. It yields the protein CASSFGGGYEQYI.

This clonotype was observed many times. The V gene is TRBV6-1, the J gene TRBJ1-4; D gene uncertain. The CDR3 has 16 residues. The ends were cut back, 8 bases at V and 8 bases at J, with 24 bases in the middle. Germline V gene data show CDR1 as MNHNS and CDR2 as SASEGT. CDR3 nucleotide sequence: TGTGCCAGCTCCCAGGTGTACGGGGAAGGGTCAGAAAAACTGTTTTTT. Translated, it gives CASSQVYGEGSEKLFF.

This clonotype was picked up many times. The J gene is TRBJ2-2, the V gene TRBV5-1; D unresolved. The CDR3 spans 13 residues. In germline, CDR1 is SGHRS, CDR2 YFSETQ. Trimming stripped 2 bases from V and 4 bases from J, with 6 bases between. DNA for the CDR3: TGCGCCAGCAGCTTCGCTTTCACCGGGGAGCTGTTTTTT. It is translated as CASSFAFTGELFF. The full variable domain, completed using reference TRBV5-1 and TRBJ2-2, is KAGVTQTPRYLIKTRGQQVTLSCSPISGHRSVSWYQQTPGQGLQFLFEYFSETQRNKGNFPGRFSGRQFSNSRSEMNVSTLELGDSALYLCASSFAFTGELFFGEGSRLTVL.

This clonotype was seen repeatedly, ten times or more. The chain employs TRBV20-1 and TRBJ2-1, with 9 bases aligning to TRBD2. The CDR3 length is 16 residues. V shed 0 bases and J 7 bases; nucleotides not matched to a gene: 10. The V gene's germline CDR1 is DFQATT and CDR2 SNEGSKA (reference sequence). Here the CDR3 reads CSARDHLGLAINEQFF. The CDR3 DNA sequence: TGCAGTGCTAGAGATCATCTGGGACTAGCTATAAATGAGCAGTTCTTC.

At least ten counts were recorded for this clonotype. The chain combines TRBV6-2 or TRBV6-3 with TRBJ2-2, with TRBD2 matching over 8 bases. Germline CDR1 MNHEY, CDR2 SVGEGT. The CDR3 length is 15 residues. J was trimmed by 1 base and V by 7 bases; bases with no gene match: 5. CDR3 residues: CASNRGGLNTGELFF. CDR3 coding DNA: TGTGCCAGCAACCGGGGGGGCTTGAACACCGGGGAGCTGTTTTTT.

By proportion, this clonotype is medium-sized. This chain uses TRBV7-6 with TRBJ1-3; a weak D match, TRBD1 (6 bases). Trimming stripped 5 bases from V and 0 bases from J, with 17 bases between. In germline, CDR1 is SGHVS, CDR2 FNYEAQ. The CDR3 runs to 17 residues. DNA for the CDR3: TGTGCCAGCAGCCGTAGGGGGGAGGGGAGCTCTGGAAACACCATATATTTT. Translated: CASSRRGEGSSGNTIYF.

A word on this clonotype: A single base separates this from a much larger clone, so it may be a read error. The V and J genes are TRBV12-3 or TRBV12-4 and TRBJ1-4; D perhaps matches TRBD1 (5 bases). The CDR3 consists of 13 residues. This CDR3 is CASSLGGYEKQFF. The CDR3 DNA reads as TGTGCCAGCAGTTTAGGGGGCTATGAAAAACAGTTTTTT.

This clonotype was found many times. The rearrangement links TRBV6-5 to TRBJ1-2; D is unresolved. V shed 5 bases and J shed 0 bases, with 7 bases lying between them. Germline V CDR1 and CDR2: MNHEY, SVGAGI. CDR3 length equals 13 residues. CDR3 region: CASSPGSNYGYTF. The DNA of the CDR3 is TGTGCCAGCAGTCCCGGTTCTAACTATGGCTACACCTTC.

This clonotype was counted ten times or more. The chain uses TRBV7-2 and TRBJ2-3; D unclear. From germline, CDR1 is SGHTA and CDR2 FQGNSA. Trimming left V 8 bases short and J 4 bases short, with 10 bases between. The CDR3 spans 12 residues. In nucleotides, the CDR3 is TGTGCCAGCGGAGCTTTTCCAGATACGCAGTATTTT. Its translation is CASGAFPDTQYF.

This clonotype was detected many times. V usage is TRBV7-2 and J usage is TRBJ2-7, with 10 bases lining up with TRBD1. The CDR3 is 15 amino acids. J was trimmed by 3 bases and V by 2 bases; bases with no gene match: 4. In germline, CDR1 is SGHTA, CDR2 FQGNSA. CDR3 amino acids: CASSLYRTGGYEQYF. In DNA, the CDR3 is TGTGCCAGCAGCTTATATCGGACAGGGGGCTACGAGCAGTACTTC.

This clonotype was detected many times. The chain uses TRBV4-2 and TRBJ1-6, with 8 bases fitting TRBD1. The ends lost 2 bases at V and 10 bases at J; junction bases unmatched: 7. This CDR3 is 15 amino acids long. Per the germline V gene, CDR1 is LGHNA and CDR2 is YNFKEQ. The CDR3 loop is CASSQPQGAGSPLHF. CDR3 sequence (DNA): TGTGCCAGCAGCCAACCCCAGGGGGCAGGGTCACCCCTCCACTTT.

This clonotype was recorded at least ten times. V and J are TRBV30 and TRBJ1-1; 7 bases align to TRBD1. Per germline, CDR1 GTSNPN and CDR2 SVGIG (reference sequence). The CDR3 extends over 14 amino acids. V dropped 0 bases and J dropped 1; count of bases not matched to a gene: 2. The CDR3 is CAWSVGQSNTEAFF. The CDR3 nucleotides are TGTGCCTGGAGTGTGGGACAGTCGAACACTGAAGCTTTCTTT.

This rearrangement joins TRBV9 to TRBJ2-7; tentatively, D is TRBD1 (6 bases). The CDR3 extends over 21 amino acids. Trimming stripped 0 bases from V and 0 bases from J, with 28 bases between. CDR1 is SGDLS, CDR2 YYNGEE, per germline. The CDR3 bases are TGTGCCAGCAGCGTAGCTCGGACAGACACTCGGATGGGACACTCCTCCTACGAGCAGTACTTC. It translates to CASSVARTDTRMGHSSYEQYF. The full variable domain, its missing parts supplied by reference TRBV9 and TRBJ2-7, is DSGVTQTPKHLITATGQRVTLRCSPRSGDLSVYWYQQSLDQGLQFLIQYYNGEERAKGNILERFSAQQFPDLHSELNLSSLELGDSALYFCASSVARTDTRMGHSSYEQYFGPGTRLTVT.

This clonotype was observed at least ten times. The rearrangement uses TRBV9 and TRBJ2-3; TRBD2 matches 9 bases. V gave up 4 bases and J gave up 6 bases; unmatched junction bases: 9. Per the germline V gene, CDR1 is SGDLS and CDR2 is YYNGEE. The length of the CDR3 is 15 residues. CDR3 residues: CASSFSIAGVDTQYF. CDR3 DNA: TGTGCCAGCAGCTTTAGTATAGCGGGGGTTGATACGCAGTATTTT.